The table lists the clone carrying this T cell receptor beta chain with a few counts. These data are taken from a study of cytomegalovirus exposure and HLA in healthy donors. There are 16 residues in the CDR3. Germline V gives CDR1 SGHVT, CDR2 SQSDAQ. V lost 2 bases and J 3 bases, leaving 16 bases between the germline ends. This table comes from immunoSEQ multiplex PCR, and its TCRdb copy is limited to in-frame clones, with some not included. Here the sample spans 90,000 or so clones, around 85% being singletons. This TCR was recovered from a man younger than 35 in good health and CMV-seropositive. The rearrangement links TRBV7-4 to TRBJ1-2; D uncertain. The sequencing input was PBMCs. In DNA form, the CDR3 reads TGTGCCAGCAGCTTAATCCCATTTTGGTCGGACTATGGCTACACCTTC. The encoded protein is CASSLIPFWSDYGYTF.